This T cell receptor (beta chain) was documented in a study of T-cell memory formation after mild COVID-19 (dated by TCRdb to the early 2020s). Looking at the study overall: TCR sequence clusters from the two donors were found to be largely donor specific. The cohort comprised two young, previously healthy adult volunteers, one female and one male. T-cell clones expanding and contracting after mild COVID-19 in two donors were tracked by longitudinal TCRalpha and TCRbeta repertoire sequencing.

The run used an Illumina NovaSeq 6000. cDNA libraries for TCRalpha and TCRbeta were prepared by 5'RACE using constant-segment primers, with sample barcodes and unique molecular identifiers added. Trizol reagent was used to extract RNA from every sample. Amplification of the libraries took two PCR steps, and the second step added a second sample barcode plus Illumina TruSeq adapters. The libraries were sequenced on an Illumina NovaSeq using 2 x 150 bp paired-end reads. As for how the authors treated the data: Reads were demultiplexed and collapsed into UMI-guided consensus sequences with migec v1.2.7. Using mixcr v2.1.11, UMI consensuses were aligned to TRA and TRB V and J templates and then assembled into clonotypes. Clonotypes were classified as expanded or contracted when called significant by both edgeR and NoisET, with noise models trained on biological replicates. For edgeR calls, the thresholds were a false discovery rate-adjusted p below 0.01 and a log2 fold-change of 1. As an exploratory analysis of dynamics, max-normalized trajectories of the 1000 most abundant clonotypes were examined with PCA combined with hierarchical clustering. Separately sequenced CD4+ and CD8+ repertoires were used to assign the CD4 or CD8 phenotype of responding clones. TCRdb trimmed public reads at Q25 via fastp, called clones via MiXCR and kept in-frame beta chains. Here each entry gathers all rows of one CDR3 protein and keeps the most common genes and DNA. These V and J calls originate from TCRdb's pipeline instead of the authors' own analysis. The table for this sample lists roughly 550,000 distinct CDR3 sequences; around 21% of them were counted only once. The biggest ten clones account for about an eighth of the sample.

The V end loses 0 bases and the J end loses 6 bases, and a stretch of 13 bases separates them. As encoded in the germline V gene, CDR1 is SGHRS while CDR2 is YFSETQ. The CDR3 numbers 15 residues from cysteine through phenylalanine. Just CDR3 DNA is preserved here, 45 bases in frame from base 1. Of note for this clonotype: It has no known antigen specificity. No per-base quality is available; no much larger clone lies one base away.

Ficoll-Paque density gradient centrifugation was used to isolate PBMCs. Beyond this particular receptor, the publication reports: Some responding clones were detected in pre-infection memory, which suggested that pre-existing cross-reactive memory T cells had joined the SARS-CoV-2 response. Only a couple of mild cases were covered by the study, and larger cohorts that include severe cases with pre-infection samples were considered necessary. Balanced CD4/CD8 phenotypes were observed for clones contracting from day 15 to 85, whereas a bias towards CD4+ was observed for a second wave of clones expanding from day 15 to 37. SARS-CoV-2 specificity of the second-wave clones peaking on day 37 was not confirmed. Contracting CD4+ clones were found mainly in CM and EM memory subsets, while CD8+ clones were enriched in EMRA.

The sequencing sample was made of PBMCs or a T cell subset sorted from them (not recorded which). The TCR was taken from an adult woman who had mild COVID-19 (a few samples of this study predate the infection). The sample titles of this study are shuffled in the database, so cell type and time point are left out; the donor was told from shared clones. The chain couples TRBV5-1 to TRBJ2-1, with no confidently assigned D gene. The nucleotides read TGCGCCAGCAGCTTGGGGCCGGCACCTCTCAATGAGCAGTTCTTC. Its protein is CASSLGPAPLNEQFF. Full variable domain (CDR3 extended with the reference TRBV5-1 and TRBJ2-1 proteins): KAGVTQTPRYLIKTRGQQVTLSCSPISGHRSVSWYQQTPGQGLQFLFEYFSETQRNKGNFPGRFSGRQFSNSRSEMNVSTLELGDSALYLCASSLGPAPLNEQFFGPGTRLTVL.